Presented here are 32 T cell receptor beta chains from one specimen sequenced in a study of Ad26.COV2.S vaccination and SARS-CoV-2 variants. Sequenced by immunoSEQ multiplex PCR; TCRdb stores in-frame clones only, minus some. The sample lists hundreds of thousands of clones; 89% were seen once. Indicated treatment: roughly 18 received Ad26.COV2.S at low or high dose, single or two shots; about 5 received placebo; per-sample allocation not given. On day 63 after the first injection, vaccine and placebo recipients gave samples. This material consisted of peripheral blood, taken in a trial of Ad26.COV2.S vaccine versus placebo. These receptors were collected from a person aged 18 to 65 who received the Ad26.COV2.S COVID-19 vaccine or a placebo.

This clone appeared a single time. V is TRBV20-1 and J is TRBJ2-1; D not resolved. The germline gives CDR1 DFQATT, CDR2 SNEGSKA (reference sequence). The CDR3 runs 13 residues. Trimming took off 3 bases at V and 3 bases at J, with 9 bases between the two ends. The CDR3 is CSASFLYYNEQFF. DNA of the CDR3: TGCAGTGCTAGTTTTCTCTACTACAATGAGCAGTTCTTC.

This clone occurred a few times. The DNA for the CDR3 is TGTGCCAGCAGCAAAGGACTAGCGGAAAGGACAGATACGCAGTATTTT. Translation: CASSKGLAERTDTQYF. The chain carries TRBV2 and TRBJ2-3, with TRBD2 matching over 10 bases. After removal of 6 bases from V and 3 bases from J, the junction contained 9 bases not matched to a gene. The CDR3 contains 16 residues. Germline V gene sequence: CDR1 SNHLY, CDR2 FYNNEI.

The chain carries TRBV7-2 and TRBJ1-3, with 7 bases aligning to TRBD1. The CDR3 sequence is 17 residues long. V shed 6 bases and J 0 bases; nucleotides not matched to a gene: 11. Germline CDR1 is SGHTA and CDR2 is FQGNSA. Written as DNA, the CDR3 is TGTGCCAGCAGTACACAGGGGACGGACGCCTCTGGAAACACCATATATTTT. Translation gives CASSTQGTDASGNTIYF.

The chain employs TRBV7-8 and TRBJ1-2; the D gene is possibly TRBD1 (5 bases). V dropped 7 bases and J dropped 7 bases, with 13 bases sitting between them. The CDR3 sequence is 12 residues long. In germline, CDR1 is SGHVS, CDR2 FQNEAQ. CDR3 protein: CASTRDGPGYTF. In DNA, the CDR3 is TGTGCCAGCACCCGGGACGGTCCTGGCTACACCTTC.

The chain is built from TRBV7-8 and TRBJ2-7; D gene unclear. Per germline, CDR1 SGHVS and CDR2 FQNEAQ. Trimming cost V 1 base and J 6 bases, with 10 bases left between them. CDR3 length: 13 residues. CDR3: CASSLVMGGEQYV. As DNA, the CDR3 is TGTGCCAGCAGCTTAGTAATGGGTGGCGAGCAGTACGTC.

The rearrangement links TRBV4-2 to TRBJ2-3; possibly TRBD2 for D (6 bases). Germline V gene lookup returns CDR1 LGHNA and CDR2 YNFKEQ. CDR3 length: 15 residues. The V gene lost 1 base and the J gene lost 3 bases, with 11 bases spanning the gap. CDR3 nucleotide sequence: TGTGCCAGCAGCCAAGGCGTTCTAGCGACAGATACGCAGTATTTT. Its translation: CASSQGVLATDTQYF.

V gene TRBV4-2 combines with J gene TRBJ1-1, with D hard to call. V was cut by 0 bases and J by 5 bases, with 13 bases left in between. The CDR3 runs 15 residues. Germline-derived CDR1 and CDR2 are LGHNA and YNFKEQ. In DNA, the CDR3 is TGTGCCAGCAGCCAAGACGGGCGGATAGTAACTGAAGCTTTCTTT. It codes for CASSQDGRIVTEAFF.

The chain couples TRBV7-3 to TRBJ1-2, with a weak D call TRBD1 (6 bases). Germline values: CDR1 SGHTA, CDR2 FQGTGA. V was trimmed by 6 bases and J by 0 bases, leaving 8 bases between them. The CDR3 is 13 residues long. The CDR3 nucleotides are TGTGCCAGCAGTCAGGGGCCTAACTATGGCTACACCTTC. This encodes CASSQGPNYGYTF.

The chain couples TRBV13 to TRBJ1-2; no definite D call. Trimming took off 3 bases at V and 0 bases at J, with 11 bases between the two ends. CDR3 length: 15 amino acids. Germline V gene sequence: CDR1 PRHDT, CDR2 FYEKMQ (reference sequence). The CDR3 region is CASSFGPTANYGYTF. The CDR3 region has the DNA TGTGCCAGCAGCTTTGGTCCCACGGCTAACTATGGCTACACCTTC.

The rearrangement uses TRBV6-5 and TRBJ2-7; D is perhaps TRBD1 (6 bases). The CDR3 covers 11 residues. Germline CDR1 reads MNHEY; CDR2 reads SVGAGI. The CDR3: CAAGRGYEQYV. The CDR3 DNA reads as TGTGCGGCGGGCAGGGGCTACGAGCAGTACGTC.

The chain couples TRBV24-1 to TRBJ2-3; TRBD1 is a possible D gene (7 bases). Per germline, CDR1 KGHDR and CDR2 SFDVKD. The CDR3 covers 16 residues. V was clipped by 4 bases and J by 0 bases, with 13 bases between them. The CDR3 sequence is CATSDAGGISTDTQYF. CDR3 DNA: TGTGCCACCAGTGACGCAGGGGGGATCAGCACAGATACGCAGTATTTT.

The rearrangement joins TRBV5-6 to TRBJ1-2, with D possibly TRBD1 on 6 matching bases. The V end lost 4 bases, the J end lost 1 base, and 14 bases lay between the germline ends. This CDR3 contains 15 residues. Germline V gene lookup returns CDR1 SGHDT and CDR2 YYEEEE. CDR3 sequence reads: CASSARGALNYGYTF. The CDR3, as DNA: TGTGCCAGCAGCGCGCGGGGGGCCCTTAACTATGGCTACACCTTC.

The chain employs TRBV5-4 and TRBJ2-1; tentative D call: TRBD2 (5 bases). Germline CDR1 is SGHNT and CDR2 is YYREEE (reference sequence). The CDR3 totals 11 residues. V was cut by 5 bases and J by 8 bases, with 8 bases left in between. The DNA of the CDR3 is TGTGCCAGCAGAGCGGCGCATGAGCAGTTCTTC. Residues: CASRAAHEQFF.

V is TRBV4-1 and J is TRBJ1-3; the D gene is possibly TRBD1 (5 bases). The V and J ends lost 8 bases and 0 bases respectively, with 11 bases between them. The germline gives CDR1 MGHRA, CDR2 YSYEKL. The CDR3 totals 14 residues. The CDR3 nucleotides read TGCGCCAGCGGCGGGGGGGGCTCTGGAAACACCATATATTTT. This translates into CASGGGGSGNTIYF.

The chain carries TRBV2 and TRBJ2-7, with TRBD2 as a possible D gene (6 bases). The V and J ends lost 7 bases and 12 bases respectively, with 19 bases between them. Germline V gene data show CDR1 as SNHLY and CDR2 as FYNNEI. The CDR3 contains 12 residues. CDR3 sequence reads: CASTRARGGGYF. The CDR3 coding sequence is TGTGCCAGCACCCGAGCTCGTGGGGGAGGGTACTTC.

The chain combines TRBV18 with TRBJ1-4; D may be TRBD1 (5 bases). This CDR3 has 15 amino acids. The V end lost 6 bases, the J end lost 4 bases, and 15 bases lay between the germline ends. CDR1 KGHSH and CDR2 LQKENI come from the germline V gene. This CDR3 reads CASSEQRDLNEKLFF. CDR3 DNA: TGTGCCAGCTCGGAGCAGCGGGACCTTAATGAAAAACTGTTTTTT.

This clone has only one observation. V and J are TRBV6-2 or TRBV6-3 and TRBJ1-1, with TRBD1 as a possible D gene (5 bases). The CDR3 totals 15 residues. Germline CDR1 MNHEY, CDR2 SVGEGT. The ends were cut back, 1 base at V and 1 base at J, with 10 bases in the middle. As DNA, the CDR3 is TGTGCCAGCAGTTACTTTGGGGCGGGGAACACTGAAGCTTTCTTT. Translation: CASSYFGAGNTEAFF.

In nucleotides, the CDR3 is TGCGCCAGCAGTCTAATTTCGAAGGACCCTGAAGCTTTCTTT. It yields the protein CASSLISKDPEAFF. The rearrangement links TRBV23-1 to TRBJ1-1; D is undetermined. TRBV23-1 carries the ORF label, with uncertain function. The CDR3 is 14 residues long. Deletions cut 4 bases from V and 6 bases from J, with 15 bases between.

In the case of this clone: At one end the junction does not follow the germline gene, possibly because of a read error. The V and J genes are TRBV6-5 and TRBJ1-1, with no clear D. The V gene's germline CDR1 is MNHEY and CDR2 SVGAGI. This CDR3 is built from 13 residues. CDR3: CASILLSFGETFF. Written as DNA, the CDR3 is TGTGCCAGCATTCTGTTAAGCTTCGGTGAAACTTTCTTT.

The chain links TRBV28 to TRBJ1-1; D remains ambiguous. Deletions cut 5 bases from V and 6 bases from J, with 13 bases between. The CDR3 consists of 13 residues. The germline V gene has CDR1 MDHEN and CDR2 SYDVKM. The CDR3: CASSIGMGPEAFF. The CDR3 nucleotides are TGTGCCAGCAGTATTGGTATGGGCCCTGAAGCTTTCTTT.

The genes are TRBV18 and TRBJ1-5; D gene ambiguous. This CDR3 is built from 13 residues. Germline CDR1 reads KGHSH; CDR2 reads LQKENI. Trimming removed 4 bases at V and 7 bases at J, with 11 bases between. CDR3 sequence (DNA): TGTGCCAGCTCACTTGGATCGGGACAGCCCCAGCATTTT. This translates into CASSLGSGQPQHF.

The chain has TRBV19 and TRBJ1-5; unclear D gene. CDR3 length: 15 amino acids. The V end was cut by 6 bases, the J end by 0 bases, with 12 bases between. Germline V gives CDR1 LNHDA, CDR2 SQIVND (reference sequence). CDR3 region: CASRRLHSSNQPQHF. In DNA form, the CDR3 reads TGTGCCAGTAGGAGACTACACAGTAGCAATCAGCCCCAGCATTTT.

This chain uses TRBV5-1 with TRBJ1-2, with 7 nucleotides matching TRBD1. This CDR3 comprises 15 residues. The V and J ends lost 4 bases and 7 bases, in that order; junction bases with no gene match: 13. Germline CDR1 reads SGHRS; CDR2 reads YFSETQ. Here the CDR3 reads CASSIFGQAPTGYTF. CDR3 nucleotide sequence: TGCGCCAGCAGCATATTCGGACAGGCACCGACTGGCTACACCTTC.

The chain recombines TRBV9 with TRBJ2-1, with D perhaps matching TRBD2 (5 bases). The CDR3 is 18 residues long. V dropped 2 bases and J dropped 0 bases, with 18 bases sitting between them. Germline V CDR1 and CDR2: SGDLS, YYNGEE. The CDR3 reads CASSVAAGGLGSYNEQFF. Here the CDR3 DNA reads TGTGCCAGCAGCGTTGCGGCGGGTGGGTTAGGCTCCTACAATGAGCAGTTCTTC.

The chain links TRBV18 to TRBJ1-5; TRBD1 aligns across 7 bases. Trimming took 5 bases from V and 5 from J; bases not matched to a gene: 12. Germline V CDR1 and CDR2: KGHSH, LQKENI. The CDR3 runs 16 residues. As DNA, the CDR3 is TGTGCCAGCTCAGCAAACGTTGGGACAGAGGATCAGCCCCAGCATTTT. Its translation is CASSANVGTEDQPQHF.

About this clone: At the DNA level, this CDR3 is encoded by other sequences in the same sample as well. The chain couples TRBV6-5 to TRBJ1-2; a possible D gene is TRBD1 (5 bases). The CDR3 covers 12 residues. The germline V gene encodes CDR1 MNHEY and CDR2 SVGAGI. The ends were cut back, 4 bases at V and 4 bases at J, with 7 bases in the middle. CDR3 in amino acids: CASSSGTYGYTF. DNA of the CDR3: TGTGCCAGCAGTTCAGGGACCTATGGCTACACCTTC.

Only one count was recorded for this clone. This CDR3 is CSASLIERGQETQYF. DNA for the CDR3: TGCAGTGCTAGTCTTATCGAGCGGGGGCAAGAGACCCAGTACTTC. This chain connects TRBV20-1 to TRBJ2-5; 8 bases are shared with TRBD2. The CDR3 runs to 15 residues. CDR1 and CDR2 (germline): DFQATT, SNEGSKA (reference sequence). The trim removed 3 bases at V and 2 bases at J, leaving 8 bases unmatched.

The chain links TRBV18 to TRBJ2-4, with D hard to call. The CDR3 runs to 13 residues. The V and J ends lost 2 bases and 0 bases respectively, with 2 bases between them. Germline CDR1 reads KGHSH; CDR2 reads LQKENI. CDR3 region: CASSPGAKNIQYF. The CDR3 coding sequence is TGTGCCAGCTCACCAGGAGCCAAAAACATTCAGTACTTC.

The chain is built from TRBV14 and TRBJ2-3; TRBD2 matches at 13 bases. Germline CDR1 and CDR2: SGHDN and FVKESK. V dropped 4 bases and J dropped 4; count of bases not matched to a gene: 5. This CDR3 is built from 16 residues. The CDR3 spells CASSPWTSGRSDTQYF. In DNA form, the CDR3 reads TGTGCCAGCAGCCCCTGGACTAGCGGGAGATCAGATACGCAGTATTTT. The full variable domain, rest sourced from reference TRBV14 and TRBJ2-3, is EAGVTQFPSHSVIEKGQTVTLRCDPISGHDNLYWYRRVMGKEIKFLLHFVKESKQDESGMPNNRFLAERTGGTYSTLKVQPAELEDSGVYFCASSPWTSGRSDTQYFGPGTRLTVL.

The chain recombines TRBV5-1 with TRBJ1-2, with 7 bases identical to TRBD1. This CDR3 contains 16 residues. The junction had 16 bases not matched to a gene; V was cut back by 4 bases and J by 7 bases. Germline V lookup: CDR1 SGHRS, CDR2 YFSETQ. The CDR3 DNA reads as TGCGCCAGCAGCGCGGGACAGTCTATAGGCCTCATTGGCTACACCTTC. Amino acid sequence: CASSAGQSIGLIGYTF. Complete variable domain (other parts from reference TRBV5-1 and TRBJ1-2): KAGVTQTPRYLIKTRGQQVTLSCSPISGHRSVSWYQQTPGQGLQFLFEYFSETQRNKGNFPGRFSGRQFSNSRSEMNVSTLELGDSALYLCASSAGQSIGLIGYTFGSGTRLTVV.

This rearrangement joins TRBV7-9 to TRBJ2-1; the D gene is possibly TRBD2 (6 bases). This CDR3 spans 14 amino acids. With 0 bases removed from V and 8 bases from J, the gap between germline ends came to 11 bases. CDR1 and CDR2 from the germline V gene are SEHNR and FQNEAQ (reference sequence). CDR3 amino acids: CASSLAGGHDEQFF. The CDR3, as DNA: TGTGCCAGCAGCTTAGCGGGAGGTCACGATGAGCAGTTCTTC.

CDR3 coding DNA: TGTGCCAGCAGCTACGGTCCTACGGGTGGAGAGTACGTC. Translating it yields CASSYGPTGGEYV. The chain is built from TRBV5-6 and TRBJ2-7, with no clear D. Germline-derived CDR1 and CDR2 are SGHDT and YYEEEE. The CDR3 loop spans 13 amino acids. Trimming left V 3 bases short and J 11 bases short, with 18 bases between.